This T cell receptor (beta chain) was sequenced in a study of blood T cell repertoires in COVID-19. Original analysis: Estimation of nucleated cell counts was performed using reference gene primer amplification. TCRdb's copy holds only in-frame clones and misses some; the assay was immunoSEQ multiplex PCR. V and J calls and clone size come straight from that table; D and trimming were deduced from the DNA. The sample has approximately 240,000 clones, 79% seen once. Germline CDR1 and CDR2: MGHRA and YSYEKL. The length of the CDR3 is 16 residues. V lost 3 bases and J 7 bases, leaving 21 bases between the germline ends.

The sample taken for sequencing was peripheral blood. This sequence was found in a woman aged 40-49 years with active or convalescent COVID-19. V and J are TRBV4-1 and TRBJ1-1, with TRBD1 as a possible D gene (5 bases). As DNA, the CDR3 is TGCGCCAGCAGCCACAGCCCCGGGGGACGGAGTATTGAAGCTTTCTTT. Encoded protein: CASSHSPGGRSIEAFF.